The rows below give T cell receptor beta chains drawn from one sample of a study of OX40 agonist ivuxolimab in advanced cancers. Clones were sequenced by immunoSEQ multiplex PCR, and TCRdb holds only the in-frame ones, with some missing. The sample has under 50,000 clones, about 88% seen once. Sequencing was performed on CD4+ or CD8+ T cells sorted from blood, taken in a trial of the OX40 agonist ivuxolimab. These TCRs come from an adult with an advanced solid tumor such as melanoma, head and neck, liver or kidney cancer. CDR3s include the opening cysteine and the closing phenylalanine or tryptophan. A D gene is named only where the DNA matches it firmly. Rows give clone size only sometimes, using once, few, many, or a class for an expanded clone.

size,V,J,D,DNA,CDR3
.,TRBV30,TRBJ1-4,TRBD1,TGTGCCTGGGAGGGGGCGTATGGCGAAAAACTGTTTTTT,CAWEGAYGEKLFF
.,TRBV7-8,TRBJ2-7,.,TGTGCCAGCAGCTTAGCCCAGGGTAACGAGCAGTACTTC,CASSLAQGNEQYF
.,TRBV2,TRBJ2-7,TRBD1,TGTGCCAGCAGCGTAGCGGACGGGACAGGGGTCTACGAGCAGTACTTC,CASSVADGTGVYEQYF
.,TRBV7-3,TRBJ2-2,.,TGTGCCAGCAGCTCCCGCCACCAAGCCGGGGAGCTGTTTTTT,CASSSRHQAGELFF
many,TRBV6-1,TRBJ2-7,.,TGTGCCAGCAGGGATCAGGGGGGGATTTACGAGCAGTACTTC,CASRDQGGIYEQYF
.,TRBV19,TRBJ1-1,.,TGTGCCAGTAGTGAACAGCGGAGTTGGGGGGCTTTCTTT,CASSEQRSWGAFF
.,TRBV7-9,TRBJ2-1,.,TGTGCCAGCAGCTTAGAGTGGGGTGAGCAGTTCTTC,CASSLEWGEQFF
.,TRBV5-1,TRBJ1-2,.,TGCGCCAGCAGCATGACAGGTCACGGCTACACCTTC,CASSMTGHGYTF
.,TRBV28,TRBJ2-7,TRBD1,TGTGCCAGCAGCTTGACAGGGCACTACGAGCAGTACTTC,CASSLTGHYEQYF
.,TRBV9,TRBJ2-3,TRBD2,TGTGCCAGCAGCGTAGAGGCGGGAGTGCTAGATACGCAGTATTTT,CASSVEAGVLDTQYF
.,TRBV15,TRBJ2-2,.,TGTGCCACCAGCAGAGAAGCGGGCGCGAACACCGGGGAGCTGTTTTTT,CATSREAGANTGELFF
.,TRBV30,TRBJ2-5,TRBD2,TGTGCCTGGAGTGTGGGAGGGCTGATCCAGTACTTC,CAWSVGGLIQYF
.,TRBV11-2,TRBJ2-7,.,TGTGCCAGCAGCGGCTACGAGCAGTACTTC,CASSGYEQYF
once,TRBV12-5,TRBJ2-3,TRBD2,TGTGCTAGTGGCCGTAGCGGGAGGGTCACAGATACGCAGTATTTT,CASGRSGRVTDTQYF
.,TRBV15,TRBJ2-7,TRBD1,TGTGCCACCAGCAGCAGGACAGGGAGCTCCTACGAGCAGTACTTC,CATSSRTGSSYEQYF
.,TRBV5-1,TRBJ2-7,TRBD1,TGCGCCAGCAGCTTGGACAGGGGGTACGAGCAGTACTTC,CASSLDRGYEQYF
once,TRBV7-9,TRBJ2-5,.,TGTGCCAGCAGCTTAGTTCACAACATTAGGCAGGTGGGGGAGACCCAGTACTTC,CASSLVHNIRQVGETQYF
.,TRBV7-6,TRBJ1-5,.,TGTGCCAGCAGCTCTTTCAATCAGCCCCAGCATTTT,CASSSFNQPQHF
once,TRBV6-6,TRBJ1-1,TRBD1,TGTGCCAGCAGTTACAACACAGGGGTAGGGACTGAAGCTTTCTTT,CASSYNTGVGTEAFF
.,TRBV6-5,TRBJ1-6,.,TGTGCCAGCAGTTACCCTAATTCACCCCTCCACTTT,CASSYPNSPLHF
.,TRBV6-5,TRBJ2-2,.,TGTGCCAGCAGTGGCACCGGGGAGCTGTTTTTT,CASSGTGELFF
.,TRBV25-1,TRBJ2-7,.,TGTGCCAGCAGTGACGACAGATCCTACGAGCAGTACTTC,CASSDDRSYEQYF
.,TRBV30,TRBJ1-1,.,TGTGCTTACGAGGTACAGATGAACACTGAAGCTTTCTTT,CAYEVQMNTEAFF
few,TRBV28,TRBJ1-2,.,TGTGCCAGCAGTATCCTTCAGGGAGGCTATGGCTACACCTTC,CASSILQGGYGYTF
.,TRBV5-1,TRBJ1-1,TRBD1,TGCGCCAGCAGCTTGGCCCACAGGGGCCTTACTGAAGCTTTCTTT,CASSLAHRGLTEAFF
many,TRBV28,TRBJ2-5,TRBD2,TGTGCCAGCAGTTTATTCGATCTAGCGGGAGCAGAGACCCAGTACTTC,CASSLFDLAGAETQYF
.,TRBV29-1,TRBJ2-7,.,TGCAGCGTTCGAGTCTCCTACGAGCAGTACTTC,CSVRVSYEQYF
.,TRBV6-5,TRBJ2-1,TRBD2,TGTGCCAGCAGTTACGGGGGGGATGAGCAGTTCTTC,CASSYGGDEQFF
.,TRBV6-5,TRBJ2-1,TRBD1,TGTGCCAGCAGTTCCGGGACAGAGTCCTACAATGAGCAGTTCTTC,CASSSGTESYNEQFF
.,TRBV18,TRBJ2-7,.,TGTGCCAGCTCACCGGGGGCTCCCTACGAGCAGTACTTC,CASSPGAPYEQYF
.,TRBV6-6,TRBJ1-6,.,TGTGCCAGCAGTTACCTGGAGGGGTCGAATTCACCCCTCCACTTT,CASSYLEGSNSPLHF
once,TRBV2,TRBJ1-2,.,TGTGCCAGCAGTGAACTTGGACTATATGGCTACACCTTC,CASSELGLYGYTF
.,TRBV7-3,TRBJ1-1,.,TGTGCCAGCAGCTTAATACAGCACACTGAAGCTTTCTTT,CASSLIQHTEAFF
.,TRBV2,TRBJ1-1,.,TGTGCCAGCCGCGAGGGGAGCTGGACTGAAGCTTTCTTT,CASREGSWTEAFF
.,TRBV6-5,TRBJ1-1,.,TGTGCCAGCAGTCAACCAGACAGGATGGTCGCTTTCTTT,CASSQPDRMVAFF
.,TRBV13,TRBJ2-7,.,TGTGCCAGCAGCGAAGTACGGCCTCTAAACGAGCAGTACTTC,CASSEVRPLNEQYF
.,TRBV7-9,TRBJ1-4,.,TGTGCCAGCAGCTTCTGGGGTGATGAAAAACTGTTTTTT,CASSFWGDEKLFF
.,TRBV6-5,TRBJ2-7,.,TGTGCCAGCAGTTACGGATCGGGGGATTCCCCCTACGAGCAGTACTTC,CASSYGSGDSPYEQYF
once,TRBV7-3,TRBJ2-3,.,TGTGCCAGCAGCTTACTTGGGGGCGGGGGCACAGATACGCAGTATTTT,CASSLLGGGGTDTQYF
.,TRBV7-6,TRBJ1-2,TRBD1,TGTGCCAGCAGCTCACAATCGACAGGGATGGGCTATGGCTACACCTTC,CASSSQSTGMGYGYTF
.,TRBV29-1,TRBJ2-1,TRBD2,TGCAGCGTTGAATACGGGACTAGCGGATCATGGGAGCAGTTCTTC,CSVEYGTSGSWEQFF
.,TRBV9,TRBJ2-1,.,TGTGCCAGCAGCGACCCCCCGGGCACCTACAATGAGCAGTTCTTC,CASSDPPGTYNEQFF
.,TRBV7-3,TRBJ2-1,.,TGTGCCAGCAGCTTAAACCGGGACGGAACATACAATGAGCAGTTCTTC,CASSLNRDGTYNEQFF
.,TRBV7-9,TRBJ2-2,.,TGTGCCAGCAGCTTAGGCACCGGGGAGCTGTTTTTT,CASSLGTGELFF
.,TRBV9,TRBJ1-2,.,TGTGCCAGCAGCGTTCGGAGTGGGGATGGTCTGGACTATGGCTACACCTTC,CASSVRSGDGLDYGYTF
.,TRBV19,TRBJ2-2,TRBD2,TGTGCCAGTAGCCCTAGCGGGTACACCGGGGAGCTGTTTTTT,CASSPSGYTGELFF
.,TRBV7-2,TRBJ2-4,TRBD1,TGTGCCAGCAGCTCCACAGGGGGCGGGGGCATTCAGTACTTC,CASSSTGGGGIQYF
.,TRBV28,TRBJ2-2,TRBD1,TGTGCCAGCAGCTGGGACAGGGTCCCCGGGGAGCTGTTTTTT,CASSWDRVPGELFF
.,TRBV7-2,TRBJ1-6,.,TGTGCCAGCAGCTTAGGGACGGTTAATTCACCCCTCCACTTT,CASSLGTVNSPLHF
.,TRBV7-6,TRBJ1-3,.,TGTGCCAGCAGCTCGTCAGTTAGCTCTGGAAACACCATATATTTT,CASSSSVSSGNTIYF
.,TRBV2,TRBJ2-5,TRBD1,TGTGCCAGCAGTGGAGGGGGCCGGGAGACCCAGTACTTC,CASSGGGRETQYF
once,TRBV11-3,TRBJ2-4,.,TGTGCCAGCAGCACGCAAGGGTGGATTCAGTACTTC,CASSTQGWIQYF
.,TRBV7-2,TRBJ2-3,TRBD2,TGTGCCAGCAGCTCGACTAGCGGTTGGATAGATACGCAGTATTTT,CASSSTSGWIDTQYF
few,TRBV4-1,TRBJ2-3,.,TGCGCCAGCAGCCAAGTGGGAGGAGCAGATACGCAGTATTTT,CASSQVGGADTQYF
few,TRBV9,TRBJ1-3,.,TGTGCCAGCAGCGTAGGGGGAAACACCATATATTTT,CASSVGGNTIYF
.,TRBV2,TRBJ1-6,.,TGTGCCAGCAGGCCGAACGCACAGCCTTCACCCCTCCACTTT,CASRPNAQPSPLHF
.,TRBV28,TRBJ2-7,.,TGTGCCAGCAGTTTCCCGGGGAGCCAGGGAGAGCAGTACTTC,CASSFPGSQGEQYF